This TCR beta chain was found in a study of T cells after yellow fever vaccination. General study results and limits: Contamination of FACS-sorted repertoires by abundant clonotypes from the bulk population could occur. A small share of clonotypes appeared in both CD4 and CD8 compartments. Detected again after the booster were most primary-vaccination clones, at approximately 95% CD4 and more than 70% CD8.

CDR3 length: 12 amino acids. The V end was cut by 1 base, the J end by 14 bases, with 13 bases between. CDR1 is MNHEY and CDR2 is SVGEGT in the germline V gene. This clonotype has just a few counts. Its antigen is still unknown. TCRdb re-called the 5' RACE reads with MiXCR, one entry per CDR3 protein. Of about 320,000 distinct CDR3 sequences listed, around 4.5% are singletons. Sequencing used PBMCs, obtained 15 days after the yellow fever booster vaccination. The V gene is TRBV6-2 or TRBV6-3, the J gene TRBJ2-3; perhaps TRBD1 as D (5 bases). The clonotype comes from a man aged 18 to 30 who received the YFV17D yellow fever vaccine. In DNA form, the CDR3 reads TGTGCCAGCAGTTACTACCAGGGAAAGTGGTATTTT. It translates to CASSYYQGKWYF.